This TCR beta chain was profiled in a study of T cells in Graves' hyperthyroidism and ophthalmopathy. The CDR3 sequence is 11 residues long. Germline-derived CDR1 and CDR2 are DFQATT and SNEGSKA (reference sequence). Template material for amplifying TCR beta CDR3 regions consisted of RNA transcripts. TCR CDR3 regions were first amplified by RT-PCR with HTBI primers. Each CDR3 protein gets one entry after TCRdb re-called the multiplex PCR reads with MiXCR. Altogether 750,000 to 950,000 distinct CDR3 sequences are present, 38% being singletons, with the ten largest covering around 10%. Concerning this clonotype: A much larger clone lies one base from this, so it may be a read error.

Sequenced sample: blood. The TCR originated in a man aged 18 to 35 with Graves' hyperthyroidism. This chain uses TRBV20-1 with TRBJ1-1, with D maybe TRBD1 (6 bases). The CDR3 DNA reads TGCAGTGCTTGGAGGGGGACTGAAGCTTCCTTT. It codes for CSAWRGTEASF.